The T cell receptor (beta chain) under discussion was sequenced for a study of CD8 T cells in ankylosing spondylitis. General study findings and limits: A CD8+ phenotype characterized the disease-linked clones, which were relatively rare in peripheral blood. Blood of patients with ankylosing spondylitis appeared to be characterized by a TCR beta motif of roughly eight highly homologous variants.

Trimming at V came to 2 bases and at J to 7 bases, leaving 6 bases not matched to a gene. Germline-derived CDR1 and CDR2 are SGHRS and YFSETQ. CDR3 length equals 15 residues. TCRdb recomputed calls from the 5' RACE reads with MiXCR, one row per CDR3 protein. The sample has 200,000 to 250,000 distinct CDR3 sequences, about 10% seen once. This clonotype has ten or more counts. Its specificity is unknown. J is TRBJ2-2 and V is TRBV5-1; TRBD2 matches 9 bases. The material sequenced was blood, either unsorted or a sorted T cell fraction (not recorded which). This receptor was obtained from a male donor with ankylosing spondylitis or in good health (not recorded which). The DNA of the CDR3 is TGCGCCAGCAGCTTCCGGACTAGCGAGGGCGGGGAGCTGTTTTTT. Translating gives CASSFRTSEGGELFF.